The clone carrying this T cell receptor beta chain was recorded only once. This table comes from immunoSEQ multiplex PCR, and its TCRdb copy is limited to in-frame clones, with some not included. In the table there are around 68,000 clones, roughly 88% of which are singletons. The sample is drawn from a study of blood T cell repertoires in COVID-19. V lost 4 bases, J lost 0 bases, and 9 bases lay in between. From germline, CDR1 is SNHLY and CDR2 FYNNEI. The CDR3 runs to 14 residues. This TCR came from a human donor in a cohort sampled during active COVID-19. The sample was peripheral blood. The chain uses TRBV2 and TRBJ1-2; D is unresolved. The CDR3 is CASSGLESNYGYTF. In DNA form, the CDR3 reads TGTGCCAGCAGTGGTCTCGAGTCTAACTATGGCTACACCTTC.